These T cell receptor beta chains were read from a single sample in a study of CD8 T cells in Susac syndrome. TCRdb reprocessed the immunoSEQ multiplex PCR reads with MiXCR, giving one entry per CDR3 protein. The sample records around 200,000 distinct CDR3 sequences, 95% being singletons. What was sequenced was CD4+ T cells from PBMCs. The receptors were gathered from a human donor with Susac syndrome. The CDR3 runs from the conserved cysteine through the conserved F or W. The D gene is left open where the match is weak. Not all rows give a size; the values are once, few, many and, for expanded clones, a class.

j_call: TRBJ2-3; clone_size: NA; v_call: TRBV20-1; d_call: NA; cdr3_aa: CSASNWTPLRPGTQYF; cdr3_nt: TGCAGTGCTAGTAATTGGACGCCCCTTAGACCGGGGACGCAGTATTTT
j_call: TRBJ2-1; clone_size: NA; v_call: TRBV7-2; d_call: NA; cdr3_aa: CASRQYPNEQFF; cdr3_nt: TGTGCCAGCAGACAATACCCCAATGAGCAGTTCTTC
j_call: TRBJ2-3; clone_size: NA; v_call: TRBV30; d_call: NA; cdr3_aa: CAWRGSPSTDTQYF; cdr3_nt: TGTGCCTGGAGGGGTTCCCCTTCCACAGATACGCAGTATTTT
j_call: TRBJ1-6; clone_size: NA; v_call: TRBV30; d_call: TRBD1; cdr3_aa: CAWKTGLSPLHF; cdr3_nt: TGTGCCTGGAAGACAGGGTTATCACCCCTCCACTTT
j_call: TRBJ2-7; clone_size: NA; v_call: TRBV30; d_call: TRBD1; cdr3_aa: CACHDSRDRAYEQYF; cdr3_nt: TGTGCCTGTCATGATAGCCGGGACAGAGCCTACGAGCAGTACTTC
j_call: TRBJ2-1; clone_size: NA; v_call: TRBV29-1; d_call: NA; cdr3_aa: CSGPSDEQFF; cdr3_nt: TGCAGCGGCCCATCGGATGAGCAGTTCTTC
j_call: TRBJ2-7; clone_size: NA; v_call: TRBV9; d_call: NA; cdr3_aa: CASSISPSHSYEQYF; cdr3_nt: TGTGCCAGCAGCATTTCCCCTAGCCACTCCTACGAGCAGTACTTC
j_call: TRBJ2-5; clone_size: once; v_call: TRBV20-1; d_call: TRBD2; cdr3_aa: CSATRGAGRRETQYF; cdr3_nt: TGCAGTGCCACCCGGGGAGCGGGACGGAGGGAGACCCAGTACTTC
j_call: TRBJ1-1; clone_size: NA; v_call: TRBV28; d_call: NA; cdr3_aa: CASSLPGGAFF; cdr3_nt: TGTGCCAGCAGCCTCCCCGGGGGAGCTTTCTTT
j_call: TRBJ2-5; clone_size: NA; v_call: TRBV11-2; d_call: NA; cdr3_aa: CASSSLLRGGETQYF; cdr3_nt: TGTGCCAGCAGCTCTCTTCTTAGGGGGGGGGAGACCCAGTACTTC
j_call: TRBJ1-4; clone_size: NA; v_call: TRBV3-1; d_call: NA; cdr3_aa: CASSQDPATNEKLFF; cdr3_nt: TGTGCCAGCAGCCAAGACCCGGCAACTAATGAAAAACTGTTTTTT
j_call: TRBJ2-7; clone_size: NA; v_call: TRBV6-2/TRBV6-3; d_call: TRBD2; cdr3_aa: CASSSGLAGAYEQYF; cdr3_nt: TGTGCCAGCAGCTCGGGACTAGCGGGGGCCTACGAGCAGTACTTC
j_call: TRBJ2-2; clone_size: NA; v_call: TRBV9; d_call: TRBD2; cdr3_aa: CASSPRLAGVTGELFF; cdr3_nt: TGTGCCAGCAGCCCGCGACTAGCGGGGGTCACCGGGGAGCTGTTTTTT
j_call: TRBJ2-1; clone_size: NA; v_call: TRBV16; d_call: NA; cdr3_aa: CASSQSRVGQFF; cdr3_nt: TGTGCCAGCAGCCAATCGAGGGTGGGGCAGTTCTTC
j_call: TRBJ2-3; clone_size: NA; v_call: TRBV28; d_call: NA; cdr3_aa: CASTHGSTDTQYF; cdr3_nt: TGTGCCAGCACCCATGGGAGCACAGATACGCAGTATTTT
j_call: TRBJ2-7; clone_size: NA; v_call: TRBV2; d_call: NA; cdr3_aa: CASTQGIYVEQYF; cdr3_nt: TGTGCCAGCACGCAGGGGATCTACGTGGAGCAGTACTTC
j_call: TRBJ1-2; clone_size: NA; v_call: TRBV6-5; d_call: NA; cdr3_aa: CASSYRNRDGYTF; cdr3_nt: TGTGCCAGCAGTTACAGGAACAGGGATGGCTACACCTTC
j_call: TRBJ2-3; clone_size: NA; v_call: TRBV9; d_call: TRBD2; cdr3_aa: CASSVGTSGSRTDTQYF; cdr3_nt: TGTGCCAGCAGCGTAGGCACTAGCGGGTCCCGCACAGATACGCAGTATTTT
j_call: TRBJ2-3; clone_size: once; v_call: TRBV6-6; d_call: TRBD2; cdr3_aa: CASEREGTDTQYF; cdr3_nt: TGTGCCAGCGAGCGGGAAGGGACAGATACGCAGTATTTT
j_call: TRBJ2-3; clone_size: NA; v_call: TRBV7-6; d_call: TRBD1; cdr3_aa: CASSSYLGQGIDTQYF; cdr3_nt: TGTGCCAGCAGCTCCTACCTGGGACAGGGTATAGATACGCAGTATTTT
j_call: TRBJ1-5; clone_size: NA; v_call: TRBV12-3/TRBV12-4; d_call: TRBD1; cdr3_aa: CASRKTGTGNQPQHF; cdr3_nt: TGTGCCAGCAGAAAAACCGGGACAGGAAATCAGCCCCAGCATTTT
j_call: TRBJ2-2; clone_size: NA; v_call: TRBV7-9; d_call: NA; cdr3_aa: CASRAGSNTGELFF; cdr3_nt: TGTGCCAGCCGCGCAGGGTCGAACACCGGGGAGCTGTTTTTT
j_call: TRBJ2-1; clone_size: NA; v_call: TRBV28; d_call: TRBD1; cdr3_aa: CASSLSLLGTGVISFYNEQFF; cdr3_nt: TGTGCCAGCAGTTTATCCTTACTGGGGACAGGGGTAATCTCTTTTTACAATGAGCAGTTCTTC
j_call: TRBJ2-7; clone_size: once; v_call: TRBV30; d_call: TRBD2; cdr3_aa: CAWRIAGNSYEQYF; cdr3_nt: TGTGCCTGGAGAATAGCGGGGAACTCCTACGAGCAGTACTTC
j_call: TRBJ2-3; clone_size: once; v_call: TRBV20-1; d_call: TRBD1; cdr3_aa: CSATAGGITDTQYF; cdr3_nt: TGCAGTGCTACCGCAGGGGGAATCACAGATACGCAGTATTTT
j_call: TRBJ1-5; clone_size: NA; v_call: TRBV6-5; d_call: NA; cdr3_aa: CASSYSFSDNQPQHF; cdr3_nt: TGTGCCAGCAGTTACTCGTTTTCAGACAATCAGCCCCAGCATTTT
j_call: TRBJ2-1; clone_size: NA; v_call: TRBV6-2/TRBV6-3; d_call: TRBD2; cdr3_aa: CASSRTSDSYNEQFF; cdr3_nt: TGTGCCAGCAGCCGTACTAGCGACTCCTACAATGAGCAGTTCTTC
j_call: TRBJ2-1; clone_size: NA; v_call: TRBV6-1; d_call: TRBD1; cdr3_aa: CASRLDRGGEWSSYNEQFF; cdr3_nt: TGTGCCAGCAGACTAGACAGGGGAGGTGAGTGGAGCTCCTACAATGAGCAGTTCTTC
j_call: TRBJ2-5; clone_size: NA; v_call: TRBV7-9; d_call: NA; cdr3_aa: CASSLGLASETQYF; cdr3_nt: TGTGCCAGCAGCTTAGGGCTAGCATCAGAGACCCAGTACTTC
j_call: TRBJ1-2; clone_size: NA; v_call: TRBV12-3/TRBV12-4; d_call: TRBD1; cdr3_aa: CASRPPHGDRGQKNYGYTF; cdr3_nt: TGTGCCAGCAGACCTCCTCACGGGGACAGGGGACAGAAGAACTATGGCTACACCTTC
j_call: TRBJ1-2; clone_size: NA; v_call: TRBV20-1; d_call: TRBD1; cdr3_aa: CSANLQGGWAGYTF; cdr3_nt: TGCAGTGCCAACCTCCAGGGGGGCTGGGCTGGCTACACCTTC
j_call: TRBJ2-7; clone_size: NA; v_call: TRBV5-1; d_call: NA; cdr3_aa: CASSRDYEQYF; cdr3_nt: TGCGCCAGCAGTCGAGATTATGAGCAGTACTTC
j_call: TRBJ2-7; clone_size: NA; v_call: TRBV24-1; d_call: NA; cdr3_aa: CARIYEQYF; cdr3_nt: TGTGCCAGGATCTACGAGCAGTACTTC
j_call: TRBJ2-7; clone_size: NA; v_call: TRBV4-3; d_call: TRBD1; cdr3_aa: CASSQEAGQGYGQYF; cdr3_nt: TGCGCCAGCAGCCAAGAGGCCGGACAGGGATACGGGCAGTACTTC
j_call: TRBJ2-7; clone_size: NA; v_call: TRBV6-5; d_call: NA; cdr3_aa: CASTRTGRYEQYF; cdr3_nt: TGTGCCAGCACCAGGACGGGTCGATACGAGCAGTACTTC
j_call: TRBJ2-7; clone_size: NA; v_call: TRBV4-3; d_call: NA; cdr3_aa: CASRPGTRTYEQYF; cdr3_nt: TGCGCCAGCAGGCCCGGGACTCGTACCTACGAGCAGTACTTC
j_call: TRBJ1-5; clone_size: NA; v_call: TRBV2; d_call: NA; cdr3_aa: CASSEGDQPQHF; cdr3_nt: TGTGCCAGCAGTGAAGGGGATCAGCCCCAGCATTTT
j_call: TRBJ2-7; clone_size: NA; v_call: TRBV7-9; d_call: TRBD1; cdr3_aa: CASSFRTGGAYEQYF; cdr3_nt: TGTGCCAGCAGTTTCCGGACAGGGGGCGCCTACGAGCAGTACTTC
j_call: TRBJ1-4; clone_size: NA; v_call: TRBV20-1; d_call: NA; cdr3_aa: CSASGGTPAF; cdr3_nt: TGCAGTGCTTCCGGTGGGACGCCCGCCTTT
j_call: TRBJ2-1; clone_size: once; v_call: TRBV18; d_call: TRBD2; cdr3_aa: CASSSRTSGVDYNEQFF; cdr3_nt: TGTGCCAGCTCATCCCGGACTAGCGGGGTCGACTACAATGAGCAGTTCTTC
j_call: TRBJ1-1; clone_size: NA; v_call: TRBV29-1; d_call: NA; cdr3_aa: CSVDPGPRNTEAFF; cdr3_nt: TGCAGCGTTGACCCTGGGCCTCGGAACACTGAAGCTTTCTTT
j_call: TRBJ2-3; clone_size: once; v_call: TRBV29-1; d_call: NA; cdr3_aa: CSAKPGSTDTQYF; cdr3_nt: TGCAGCGCAAAGCCGGGGTCTACAGATACGCAGTATTTT
j_call: TRBJ2-1; clone_size: NA; v_call: TRBV2; d_call: TRBD1; cdr3_aa: CASSRTGLLAEQFF; cdr3_nt: TGTGCCAGCAGTCGGACAGGGTTGTTAGCTGAGCAGTTCTTC
j_call: TRBJ2-1; clone_size: NA; v_call: TRBV15; d_call: NA; cdr3_aa: CATDSADNEQFF; cdr3_nt: TGTGCCACCGACTCCGCAGACAATGAGCAGTTCTTC
j_call: TRBJ2-3; clone_size: NA; v_call: TRBV20-1; d_call: NA; cdr3_aa: CSASGQGGRFTDTQYF; cdr3_nt: TGCAGTGCCTCCGGACAGGGAGGGAGGTTCACAGATACGCAGTATTTT
j_call: TRBJ1-2; clone_size: NA; v_call: TRBV7-8; d_call: NA; cdr3_aa: CASSLGRLARNYGYTF; cdr3_nt: TGTGCCAGCAGCTTAGGGCGGTTGGCCCGTAACTATGGCTACACCTTC
j_call: TRBJ1-1; clone_size: NA; v_call: TRBV29-1; d_call: NA; cdr3_aa: CSVLPGWNTEAFF; cdr3_nt: TGCAGCGTCCTGCCGGGCTGGAACACTGAAGCTTTCTTT
j_call: TRBJ2-5; clone_size: NA; v_call: TRBV3-1; d_call: TRBD2; cdr3_aa: CASSQGVSGDQETQYF; cdr3_nt: TGTGCCAGCAGCCAAGGTGTTAGCGGGGACCAAGAGACCCAGTACTTC
j_call: TRBJ1-1; clone_size: NA; v_call: TRBV9; d_call: TRBD1; cdr3_aa: CASSARQGPNTEAFF; cdr3_nt: TGTGCCAGCAGCGCCCGACAGGGCCCGAACACTGAAGCTTTCTTT